Detailed here is one TCR beta chain. V trimming: 3 bases; J trimming: 4 bases; junction bases outside the gene matches: 6. In germline, CDR1 is MGHRA, CDR2 YSYEKL. CDR3 size: 15 residues. Data came from immunoSEQ multiplex PCR; TCRdb stores just in-frame clones and leaves some out. The table lists tens of thousands of clones, approximately 90% of them singletons. This entry belongs to a study of control samples from healthy donors and cancer patients. Material: PBMCs. The TCR originated in a young man with colorectal cancer. The V and J genes are TRBV4-1 and TRBJ1-2; 9 bases fit TRBD1. CDR3 sequence reads: CASSHRQGGTYGYTF. DNA for the CDR3: TGCGCCAGCAGCCACCGACAGGGGGGTACCTATGGCTACACCTTC.